This T cell receptor beta chain was documented in a study of a mutant IDH1 vaccine in newly diagnosed glioma. Trimming pared 0 bases from V and 5 bases from J, leaving 10 bases between. This CDR3 has 14 residues. Germline lookup yields CDR1 SGHTA and CDR2 FQGNSA. Time point given: week 11, during vaccination. Topical imiquimod accompanied each vaccine dose, which consisted of 300 ug of mutant IDH1 20-mer peptide. Repertoires were generated with immunoSEQ multiplex PCR, while TCRdb's copy carries only in-frame clones and drops some. The sample yields under 55,000 clones, roughly 90% seen once. On this clone: What it binds is unknown.

The chain carries TRBV7-2 and TRBJ2-5, with unresolved D. The TCR originated in a man aged 50-60 years with glioma. Sequences were derived from PBMCs, sampled from a glioma patient whose treatment included an IDH1 peptide vaccine. CDR3 loop: CASSLAISRETQYF. The CDR3 DNA sequence: TGTGCCAGCAGCTTAGCCATATCCCGGGAGACCCAGTACTTC.